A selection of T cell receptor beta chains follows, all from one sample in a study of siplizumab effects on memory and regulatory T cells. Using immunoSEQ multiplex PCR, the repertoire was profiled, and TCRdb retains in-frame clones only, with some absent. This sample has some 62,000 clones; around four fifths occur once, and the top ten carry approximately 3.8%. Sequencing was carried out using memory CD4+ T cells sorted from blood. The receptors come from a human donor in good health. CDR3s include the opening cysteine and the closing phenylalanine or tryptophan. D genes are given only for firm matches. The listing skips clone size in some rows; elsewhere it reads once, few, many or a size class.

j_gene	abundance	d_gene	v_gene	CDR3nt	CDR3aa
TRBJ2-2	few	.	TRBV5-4	TGTGCCAGCAGCTTGGGGGGGGCGAAGGTCGGGGAGCTGTTTTTT	CASSLGGAKVGELFF
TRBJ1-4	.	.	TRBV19	TGTGCCAGTAGCTTAGCAGGGAGCGGTGAAAAACTGTTTTTT	CASSLAGSGEKLFF
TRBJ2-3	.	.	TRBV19	TGTGCCAGTAGTTCTCCTCCGGGTAAGAAGGGAGATACGCAGTATTTT	CASSSPPGKKGDTQYF
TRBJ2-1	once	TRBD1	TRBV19	TGTGCCAGTCGGGGACAGCTCAATGAGCAGTTCTTC	CASRGQLNEQFF
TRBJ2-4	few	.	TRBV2	TGTGCCAGCAGTGAATTCGAACAGGTTTCACACATTCAGTACTTC	CASSEFEQVSHIQYF
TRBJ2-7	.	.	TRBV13	TGTGCCAGCAGCTCCGGGACTGCTCGGAAGTCCTACGAGCAGTACTTC	CASSSGTARKSYEQYF
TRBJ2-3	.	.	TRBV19	TGTGCCAGTAATGCTCGAAGGGTCTCCACAGATACGCAGTATTTT	CASNARRVSTDTQYF
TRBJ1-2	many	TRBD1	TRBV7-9	TGTGCCAGCAGCTTATCGGACAGGGACGCCTATGGCTACACCTTC	CASSLSDRDAYGYTF
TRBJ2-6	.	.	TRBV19	TGTGCCAGTAGTCTGAGACAGGGAGGGACCTCTGGGGCCAACGTCCTGACTTTC	CASSLRQGGTSGANVLTF
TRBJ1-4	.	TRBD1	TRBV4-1	TGCGCCAGCAGCCTGACAGGGGCTGGGGAAAAACTGTTTTTT	CASSLTGAGEKLFF
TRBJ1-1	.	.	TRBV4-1	TGCGCCAGCAGGGGACCCCTTAAAGGGACTGAAGCTTTCTTT	CASRGPLKGTEAFF
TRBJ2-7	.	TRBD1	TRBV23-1	TGCGCCAGGGACAGGGACCCCTGGGGCTCCTACGAGCAGTACTTC	CARDRDPWGSYEQYF
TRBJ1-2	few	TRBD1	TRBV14	TGTGCCAGCAGCCAGGGACAGAAGAGTAACTATGGCTACACCTTC	CASSQGQKSNYGYTF
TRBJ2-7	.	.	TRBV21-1	TGTGCCAGCAGCAAAGGGTTGGGGGACAGCGCTGGGGAGCAGTACTTC	CASSKGLGDSAGEQYF
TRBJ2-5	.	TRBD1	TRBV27	TGTGCCAGTTCCCTCAGCGGAACAGGGGGAGAGACCCAGTACTTC	CASSLSGTGGETQYF
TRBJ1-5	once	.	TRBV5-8	TGTGCCAGCAGCTCGGGGGACACCTATAGCAATCAGCCCCAGCATTTT	CASSSGDTYSNQPQHF
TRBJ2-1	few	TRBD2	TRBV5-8	TGTGCCAGCAGCTTGGGTAGCGGGAGGGCCAATGAGCAGTTCTTC	CASSLGSGRANEQFF
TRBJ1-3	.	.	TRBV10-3	TGTGCCATCAGTGCGACGCCCTCTGGAAACACCATATATTTT	CAISATPSGNTIYF
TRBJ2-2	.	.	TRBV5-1	TGCGCCAGCAGCTTGGGAAACACCGGGGAGCTGTTTTTT	CASSLGNTGELFF
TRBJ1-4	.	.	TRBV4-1	TGCGCCAGCAGCCTTCGGGGTTTGTCTGATGAAAAACTGTTTTTT	CASSLRGLSDEKLFF
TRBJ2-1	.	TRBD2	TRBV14	TGTGCCAGCAGCCAACGCCTAGCGGGGTACAATGAGCAGTTCTTC	CASSQRLAGYNEQFF
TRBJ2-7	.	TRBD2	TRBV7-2	TGTGCCAGCAGCTTAGATTCCAGCGGGGCTATCTACGAGCAGTACTTC	CASSLDSSGAIYEQYF
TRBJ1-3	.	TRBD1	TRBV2	TGTGCCAGCAGTGTGCAGGGGGCGAGGGGAAACACCATATATTTT	CASSVQGARGNTIYF
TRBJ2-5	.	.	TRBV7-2	TGTGCCAGCAGCTTAAAGCACCGCGGGGTCGTCGAGACCCAGTACTTC	CASSLKHRGVVETQYF
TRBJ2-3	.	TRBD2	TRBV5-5	TGTGCCAGCAGCGATTCAGCGGGGCCAAGCACAGATACGCAGTATTTT	CASSDSAGPSTDTQYF
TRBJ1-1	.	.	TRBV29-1	TGCAGCGTTGGGGGTTGGAACACTGAAGCTTTCTTT	CSVGGWNTEAFF
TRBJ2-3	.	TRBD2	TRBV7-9	TGTGCCAGCACCCGAGACCCCGGACTAGCGGGGGGAGATACGCAGTATTTT	CASTRDPGLAGGDTQYF
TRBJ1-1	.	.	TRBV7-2	TGTGCCAGCAGCCCAAAGACTGAAGCTTTCTTT	CASSPKTEAFF
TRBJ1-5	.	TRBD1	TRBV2	TGTGCCAGCACCCTAAAGGTGGGACAGTCATCGTCGCAGCATTTT	CASTLKVGQSSSQHF
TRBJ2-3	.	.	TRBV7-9	TGTGCCAGCAGCTTAGCGGGAAAGCCCACAGATACGCAGTATTTT	CASSLAGKPTDTQYF
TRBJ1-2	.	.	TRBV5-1	TGCGCCAGCAGCTCTTGGCCGAGTCCCGACTACACCTTC	CASSSWPSPDYTF
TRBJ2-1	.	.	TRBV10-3	TGTGCCATCAGTGAAGCGGGACAAATAAATGAGCAGTTCTTC	CAISEAGQINEQFF
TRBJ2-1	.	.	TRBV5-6	TGTGCCAGCAGCTTGCGGAAGGGACGCACACACAATGAGCAGTTCTTC	CASSLRKGRTHNEQFF
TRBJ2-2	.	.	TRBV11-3	TGTGCCAGCAGCTCGGGACTTCAGGAGTACACCGGGGAGCTGTTTTTT	CASSSGLQEYTGELFF
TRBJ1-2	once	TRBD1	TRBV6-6	TGTGCCAGCAGTTACTCCGGACAGGGGTTCGGTGGCTACACCTTC	CASSYSGQGFGGYTF
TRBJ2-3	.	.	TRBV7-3	TGTGCCAGCAGCCCCTCGCGGGATACGCAGTATTTT	CASSPSRDTQYF
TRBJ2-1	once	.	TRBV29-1	TGCAGCGTTGATCAGGGAGGAGGCTACAATGAGCAGTTCTTC	CSVDQGGGYNEQFF
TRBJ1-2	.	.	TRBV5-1	TGCGCCAGCAGCTGGGGAACTCTAGAGAGGTACTATGGCTACACCTTC	CASSWGTLERYYGYTF
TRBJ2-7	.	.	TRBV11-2	TGTGCCAGCAGCTTAGACAGACTCTACGAGCAGTACTTC	CASSLDRLYEQYF
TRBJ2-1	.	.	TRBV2	TGTGCCAGCAATGAGGGTAGGGCCTACAATGAGCAGTTCTTC	CASNEGRAYNEQFF
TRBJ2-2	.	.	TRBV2	TGTGCCAGCGGAGGCTGGGCAGTAGCGGTTTTT	CASGGWAVAVF
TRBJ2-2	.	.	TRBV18	TGTGCCAGCTCGGAGTCCGGGGAGCTGTTTTTT	CASSESGELFF
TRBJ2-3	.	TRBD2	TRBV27	TGTGCCAGCAGAGTGGGGGGGAGAAACACAGATACGCAGTATTTT	CASRVGGRNTDTQYF
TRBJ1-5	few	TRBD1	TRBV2	TGTGCCAGCAGTAGACAGGGAAACCAGCCCCAGCATTTT	CASSRQGNQPQHF
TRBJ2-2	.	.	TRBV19	TGTGCCAGTACACGGACAACGGGGACCGGGGAGCTGTTTTTT	CASTRTTGTGELFF
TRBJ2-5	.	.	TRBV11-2	TGTGCCAGCAGCTCGAGCCAGGGGGAGACCCAGTACTTC	CASSSSQGETQYF
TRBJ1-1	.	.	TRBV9	TGTGCCAGCAGCGTCGCGACGCAAAATGCTGAAGCTTTCTTT	CASSVATQNAEAFF
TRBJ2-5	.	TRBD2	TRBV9	TGTGCCAGCAGCGTAGGTGTTAGCGGGAGTCAAGAGACCCAGTACTTC	CASSVGVSGSQETQYF
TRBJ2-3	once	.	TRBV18	TGTGCCAGCTCACGCACAGATACGCAGTATTTT	CASSRTDTQYF
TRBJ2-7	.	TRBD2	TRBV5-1	TGCGCCAGCAAAGTGTACGGGGGGGACACCTACGAGCAGTACTTC	CASKVYGGDTYEQYF
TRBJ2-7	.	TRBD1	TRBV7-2	TGTGCCAGCGCGGACAGGACCTCCTACGAGCAGTACTTC	CASADRTSYEQYF
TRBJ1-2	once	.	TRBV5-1	TGCGCCAGCAGCCTGGCGTTGACGGCCGAGTATGGCTACACCTTC	CASSLALTAEYGYTF